The present entry profiles one TCR beta chain with its context. For each CDR3 protein, TCRdb gives one entry from its re-call of the 5' RACE reads, without DNA. Recorded for this sample: 300,000 to 400,000 distinct CDR3 sequences. This specimen belongs to a study of monozygotic twins with inflammatory bowel disease. This clonotype was sampled from a human donor with ulcerative colitis or Crohn's disease, or a healthy co-twin of an affected twin (not recorded which). The specimen was blood.

The CDR3 here is CASSLVGESSGYTF. The chain is built from TRBV5-1 and TRBJ1-2. Germline values: CDR1 SGHRS, CDR2 YFSETQ. CDR3 length equals 14 residues.